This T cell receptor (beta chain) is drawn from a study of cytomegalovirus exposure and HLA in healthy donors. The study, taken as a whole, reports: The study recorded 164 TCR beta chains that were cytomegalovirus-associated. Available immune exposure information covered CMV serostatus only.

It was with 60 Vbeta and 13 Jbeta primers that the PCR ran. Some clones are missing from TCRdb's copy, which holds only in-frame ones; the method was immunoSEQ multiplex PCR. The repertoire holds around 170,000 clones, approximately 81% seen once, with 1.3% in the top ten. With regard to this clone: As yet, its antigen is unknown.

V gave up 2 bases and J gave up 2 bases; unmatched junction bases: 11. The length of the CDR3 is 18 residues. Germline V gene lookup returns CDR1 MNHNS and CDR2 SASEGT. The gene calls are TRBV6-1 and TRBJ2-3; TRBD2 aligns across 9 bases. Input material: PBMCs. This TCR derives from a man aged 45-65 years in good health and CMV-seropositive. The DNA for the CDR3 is TGTGCCAGCAGTGAACCCCTGGGGGGCGGGGGGGTCACAGATACGCAGTATTTT. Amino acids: CASSEPLGGGGVTDTQYF.